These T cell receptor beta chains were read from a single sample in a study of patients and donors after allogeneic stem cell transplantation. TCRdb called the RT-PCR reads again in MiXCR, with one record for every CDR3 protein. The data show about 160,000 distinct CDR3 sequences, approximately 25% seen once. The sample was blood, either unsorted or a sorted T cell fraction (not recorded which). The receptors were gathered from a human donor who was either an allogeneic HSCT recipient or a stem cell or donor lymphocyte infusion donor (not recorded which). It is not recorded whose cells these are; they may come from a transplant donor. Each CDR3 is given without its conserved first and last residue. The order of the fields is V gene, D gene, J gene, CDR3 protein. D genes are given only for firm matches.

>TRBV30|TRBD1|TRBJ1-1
AWRRQGEAF
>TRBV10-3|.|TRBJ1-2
AISESGEVHGYT
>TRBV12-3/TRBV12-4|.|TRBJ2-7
ASTRGLEQY
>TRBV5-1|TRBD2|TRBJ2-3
ASTVGELAGYTQY
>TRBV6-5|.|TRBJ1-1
ASSLPGWDEAF
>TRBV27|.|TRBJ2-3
ASSLFAERTQY
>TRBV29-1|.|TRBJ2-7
SFGTPTYEQY
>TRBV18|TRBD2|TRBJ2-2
ASGGGGRTGELF
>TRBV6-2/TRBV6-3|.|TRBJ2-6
ASTLQGSGANVLT
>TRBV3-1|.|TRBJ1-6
ASSQNPGIYNNSPLH
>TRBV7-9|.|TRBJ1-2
ASSLVAANYGYT
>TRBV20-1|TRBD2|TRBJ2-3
SASLTSGFTDTQY
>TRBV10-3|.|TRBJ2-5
AISDRRGRGATETQY
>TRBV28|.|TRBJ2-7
ASRTQEISFYEQY
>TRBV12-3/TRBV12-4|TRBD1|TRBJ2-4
ASSMDRVAKNIQY
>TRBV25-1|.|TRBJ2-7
ASSAAYEQY
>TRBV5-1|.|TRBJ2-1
ASSLGAHSVQF
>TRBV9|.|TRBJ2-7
ASSPAGGIGSYEQY
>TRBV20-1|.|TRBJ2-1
SAGEHGQGSYNEQF
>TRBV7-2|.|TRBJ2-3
ASSFQLTDTQY
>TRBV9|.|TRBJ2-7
ASSVGGDQRAYEQY
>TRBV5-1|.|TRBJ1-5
ASSSGGPNQPQH
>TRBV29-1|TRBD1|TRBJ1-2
SVTYGTGYGYGYT
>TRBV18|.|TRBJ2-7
ASSPPGYEQY
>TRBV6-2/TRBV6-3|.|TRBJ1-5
ASSYQGINQPQH
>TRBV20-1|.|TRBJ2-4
SAKNRVATKNIQY